The rows below give T cell receptor beta chains drawn from one sample of a study of OX40 agonist ivuxolimab in advanced cancers. Clones were sequenced by immunoSEQ multiplex PCR, and TCRdb holds only the in-frame ones, with some missing. The sample lists around 80,000 clones, 88% seen once, with 0.72% in the top ten. The input for sequencing was CD4+ or CD8+ T cells sorted from blood, taken in a trial of the OX40 agonist ivuxolimab. These receptors all stem from an adult with an advanced solid tumor such as melanoma, head and neck, liver or kidney cancer. The CDR3 runs from the conserved cysteine through the conserved F or W. Each record gives: clone size, J gene, V gene, D gene, CDR3 protein, CDR3 DNA. The D gene is left open where the match is weak. Not every row has a clone size; where given, it reads once, few, many or a size class.

>.|TRBJ1-2|TRBV6-5|.
CASSPGGAEGYTF
TGTGCCAGCAGCCCCGGGGGGGCAGAAGGCTACACCTTC
>once|TRBJ1-5|TRBV4-1|.
CASSQAQGSNQPQHF
TGCGCCAGCAGCCAAGCCCAGGGGAGCAATCAGCCCCAGCATTTT
>.|TRBJ2-1|TRBV5-1|.
CASSPLGGSNNEQFF
TGCGCCAGCAGCCCCCTAGGGGGATCCAACAATGAGCAGTTCTTC
>.|TRBJ1-3|TRBV4-1|.
CASSQDRGFGDTIYF
TGCGCCAGCAGCCAAGATAGAGGGTTCGGGGACACCATATATTTT
>.|TRBJ1-2|TRBV28|TRBD1
CASSEVQGNYGYTF
TGTGCCAGCAGTGAAGTACAGGGGAACTATGGCTACACCTTC
>.|TRBJ1-4|TRBV5-5|TRBD1
CASSSGDRGPEKLFF
TGTGCCAGCAGCTCCGGAGACAGGGGGCCTGAAAAACTGTTTTTT
>.|TRBJ1-2|TRBV10-3|.
CATHPGVLMDYGYTF
TGTGCCACCCACCCGGGGGTCCTGATGGACTATGGCTACACCTTC
>once|TRBJ2-2|TRBV6-4|.
CASSVTGYTGELFF
TGTGCCAGCAGTGTCACAGGTTACACCGGGGAGCTGTTTTTT
>.|TRBJ1-2|TRBV27|.
CASSSFRGGYTF
TGTGCCAGCTCTAGTTTTAGGGGAGGCTACACCTTC
>.|TRBJ1-6|TRBV30|.
CAWSRQYSPLHF
TGTGCCTGGAGCCGACAGTATTCACCCCTCCACTTT
>.|TRBJ1-5|TRBV6-6|.
CASRGRGQPQHF
TGTGCCAGCCGAGGGAGGGGACAGCCCCAGCATTTT
>.|TRBJ1-2|TRBV6-5|.
CASTIQGNGYTF
TGTGCCAGCACCATACAGGGAAATGGCTACACCTTC
>.|TRBJ2-1|TRBV7-9|.
CASSLGLYNEQFF
TGTGCCAGCAGCTTAGGCCTCTACAATGAGCAGTTCTTC
>.|TRBJ1-2|TRBV29-1|.
CSVETYYGYTF
TGCAGCGTTGAGACATATTATGGCTACACCTTC
>.|TRBJ1-6|TRBV27|.
CEGGSSDSPLHF
TGTGAAGGGGGGTCGAGTGATTCACCCCTCCACTTT
>.|TRBJ2-2|TRBV5-6|.
CASSFFGAANTGELFF
TGTGCCAGCAGCTTTTTTGGCGCTGCGAACACCGGGGAGCTGTTTTTT
>.|TRBJ2-3|TRBV4-1|.
CASSQDEARVVADTQYF
TGCGCCAGCAGCCAAGATGAAGCGAGGGTGGTTGCAGATACGCAGTATTTT
>.|TRBJ2-3|TRBV23-1|TRBD2
CASSQVVGGGDTQYF
TGCGCCAGCAGTCAAGTAGTCGGCGGGGGAGATACGCAGTATTTT
>.|TRBJ2-5|TRBV29-1|.
CSVVGLKETQYF
TGCAGCGTGGTGGGGCTGAAGGAGACCCAGTACTTC
>.|TRBJ1-6|TRBV9|.
CASSVAGVSAPLHF
TGTGCCAGCAGCGTAGCAGGGGTTTCGGCACCCCTCCACTTT
>.|TRBJ2-3|TRBV9|.
CASSPDGASTDTQYF
TGTGCCAGCAGCCCGGACGGGGCTAGCACAGATACGCAGTATTTT
>.|TRBJ2-7|TRBV28|TRBD2
CASSLSGNGGGEQYF
TGTGCCAGCAGTTTATCGGGCAACGGGGGGGGCGAGCAGTACTTC